This TCR beta chain was found in a study of T cell responses to AZD1222 COVID-19 vaccine. Study findings and constraints: Donors were mostly white British, more females; clonal diversity possibly underestimated. Seropositive AZD1222 recipients at baseline numbered only 5 or 6. With dominance at 160-218 and 743-854, vaccine-associated CD4 TCRs spanned spike.

About this clone: What it recognizes is unknown.

Germline values: CDR1 SGHVS, CDR2 FNYEAQ. The CDR3 consists of 16 residues. V was cut by 5 bases and J by 6 bases, with 19 bases left in between. Produced via immunoSEQ multiplex PCR; TCRdb's table is partial and in-frame only. The table shows 95,000 to 150,000 clones, with roughly 90% occurring only once. The source material was peripheral blood, sampled on day 0 of AZD1222 vaccination. The TCR comes from an adult in good health. The rearrangement joins TRBV7-6 to TRBJ2-2; the D gene is possibly TRBD2 (6 bases). The CDR3 nucleotides read TGTGCCAGCAGCCCCTTAGCGGCTACCGTCTCCGGGGAGCTGTTTTTT. Translation gives CASSPLAATVSGELFF.